A single sample is the source of the 2 T cell receptor beta chains below, sequenced in a study of cytomegalovirus exposure and HLA in healthy donors. The PCR made use of 60 Vbeta and 13 Jbeta primers. Some clones are missing from TCRdb's copy, which holds only in-frame ones; the method was immunoSEQ multiplex PCR. The table has tens of thousands of clones, more than 60% seen once. Sequencing was done on a sample of PBMCs. These receptors were taken from a woman aged 35 to 49 in good health and CMV-seropositive.

This clone was seen a single time. V is TRBV18 and J is TRBJ1-1, with 9 bases matching TRBD1. Losses at the gene ends were 5 bases for V and 1 base for J; bases not matched to a gene: 8. Per the germline V gene, CDR1 is KGHSH and CDR2 is LQKENI. This CDR3 region has 16 residues. The CDR3 loop is CASSAGPGQGNTEAFF. The CDR3 bases are TGTGCCAGCTCAGCGGGCCCGGGACAGGGGAACACTGAAGCTTTCTTT.

The J gene is TRBJ1-5, the V gene TRBV2; D may be TRBD1 (5 bases). The germline CDR1 and CDR2 sequences are SNHLY and FYNNEI. V lost 8 bases and J 3 bases, leaving 11 bases between the germline ends. This CDR3 region has 13 residues. The CDR3 coding sequence is TGTGCCAGCCTCCGACAGAACAATCAGCCCCAGCATTTT. This sequence encodes CASLRQNNQPQHF.